This TCR beta chain is drawn from a study of shared clonotypes between healthy human individuals. The study's findings and limits: The diversity represented, both genetic and in exposure history, was limited by few donors. Donor clonotype sharing was expected to depend on sequencing depth.

Profiling relied on immunoSEQ multiplex PCR, and the TCRdb table lists in-frame clones only, not all of them. The sample lists some 2 million clones; 95% were seen once. Germline CDR1 and CDR2: MNHNY and SVGAGI (reference sequence). Trimming removed 6 bases at V and 5 bases at J, with 10 bases between. The CDR3 length is 12 residues. Worth noting for this clone: Its target is unknown. Other DNA sequences in the same sample also yield this CDR3.

The receptor comes from a man between 18 and 35 years old in good health. Sequencing was performed on naive CD4+ T cells sorted from blood. Subset defined: CD45RA+ positively selected. The gene calls are TRBV6-6 and TRBJ2-5; D not certain. CDR3 region: CASSPGKETQYF. The CDR3 coding sequence is TGTGCCAGCAGCCCCGGCAAGGAGACCCAGTACTTC.